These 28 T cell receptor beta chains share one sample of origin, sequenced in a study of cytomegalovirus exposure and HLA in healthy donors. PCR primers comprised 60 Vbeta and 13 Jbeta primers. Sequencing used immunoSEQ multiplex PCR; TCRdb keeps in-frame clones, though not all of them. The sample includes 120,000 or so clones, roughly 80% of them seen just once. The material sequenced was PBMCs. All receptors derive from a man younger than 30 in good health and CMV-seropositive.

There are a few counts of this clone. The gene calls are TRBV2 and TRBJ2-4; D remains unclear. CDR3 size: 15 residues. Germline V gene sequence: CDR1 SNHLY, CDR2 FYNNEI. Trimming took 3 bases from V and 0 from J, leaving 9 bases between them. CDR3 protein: CASSDVRLAKNIQYF. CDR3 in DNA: TGTGCCAGCAGTGATGTTCGTCTAGCCAAAAACATTCAGTACTTC.

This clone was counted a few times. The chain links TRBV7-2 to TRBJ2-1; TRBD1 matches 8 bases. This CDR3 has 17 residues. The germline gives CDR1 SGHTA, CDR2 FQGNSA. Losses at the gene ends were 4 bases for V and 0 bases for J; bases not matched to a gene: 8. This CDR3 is CASSSSYGQGSYNEQFF. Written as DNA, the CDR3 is TGTGCCAGCAGCTCCAGTTACGGACAGGGCTCCTACAATGAGCAGTTCTTC.

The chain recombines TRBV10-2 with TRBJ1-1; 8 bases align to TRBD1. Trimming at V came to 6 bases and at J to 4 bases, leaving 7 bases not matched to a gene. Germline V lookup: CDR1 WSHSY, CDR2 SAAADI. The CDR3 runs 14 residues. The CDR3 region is CASREDRGITEAFF. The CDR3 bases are TGCGCCAGCAGGGAAGACAGGGGTATCACTGAAGCTTTCTTT.

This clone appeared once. CDR3 coding DNA: TGTGCCAGCAGCGATCGGGGAGGGGGTGCCCAAGAGACCCAGTACTTC. It yields the protein CASSDRGGGAQETQYF. The chain combines TRBV7-9 with TRBJ2-5; D possibly corresponds to TRBD2 (7 bases). Per germline, CDR1 SEHNR and CDR2 FQNEAQ (reference sequence). The V and J ends lost 5 bases and 1 base respectively, with 17 bases between them. The CDR3 contains 16 residues.

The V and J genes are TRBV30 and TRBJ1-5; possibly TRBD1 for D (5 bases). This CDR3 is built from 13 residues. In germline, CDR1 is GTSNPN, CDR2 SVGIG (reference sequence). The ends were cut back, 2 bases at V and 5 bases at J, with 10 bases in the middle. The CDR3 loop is CAWSSSRDQPQHF. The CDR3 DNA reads TGTGCCTGGAGTAGTAGCAGGGATCAGCCCCAGCATTTT.

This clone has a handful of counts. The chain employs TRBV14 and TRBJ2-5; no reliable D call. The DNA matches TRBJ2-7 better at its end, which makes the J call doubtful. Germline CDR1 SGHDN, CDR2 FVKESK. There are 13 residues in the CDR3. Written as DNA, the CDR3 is TGTGCCAGCAGTCTGCGTGCTACCTACGAGCAGTACTTC. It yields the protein CASSLRATYEQYF.

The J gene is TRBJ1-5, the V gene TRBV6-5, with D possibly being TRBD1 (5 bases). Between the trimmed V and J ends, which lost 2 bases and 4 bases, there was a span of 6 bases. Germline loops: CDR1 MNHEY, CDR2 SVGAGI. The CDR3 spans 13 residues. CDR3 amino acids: CASSYGGNQPQHF. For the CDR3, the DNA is TGTGCCAGCAGTTACGGGGGGAATCAGCCCCAGCATTTT.

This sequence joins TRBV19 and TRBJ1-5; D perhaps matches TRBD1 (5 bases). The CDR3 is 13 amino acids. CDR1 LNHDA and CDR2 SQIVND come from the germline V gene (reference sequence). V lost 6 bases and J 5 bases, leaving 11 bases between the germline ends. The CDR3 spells CASRQETYQPQHF. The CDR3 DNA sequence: TGTGCCAGTAGACAGGAAACATATCAGCCCCAGCATTTT.

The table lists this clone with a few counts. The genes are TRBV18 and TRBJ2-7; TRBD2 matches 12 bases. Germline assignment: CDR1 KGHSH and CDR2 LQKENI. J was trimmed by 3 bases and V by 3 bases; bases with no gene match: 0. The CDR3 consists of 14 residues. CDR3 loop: CASSPTSGSYEQYF. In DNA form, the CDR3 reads TGTGCCAGCTCACCGACTAGCGGGAGCTACGAGCAGTACTTC.

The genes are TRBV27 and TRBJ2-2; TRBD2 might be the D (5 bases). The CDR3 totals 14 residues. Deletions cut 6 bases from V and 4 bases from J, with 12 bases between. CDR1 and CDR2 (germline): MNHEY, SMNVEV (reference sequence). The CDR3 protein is CASRPGSSTGELFF. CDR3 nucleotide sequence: TGTGCCAGCAGACCGGGGTCGAGCACCGGGGAGCTGTTTTTT.

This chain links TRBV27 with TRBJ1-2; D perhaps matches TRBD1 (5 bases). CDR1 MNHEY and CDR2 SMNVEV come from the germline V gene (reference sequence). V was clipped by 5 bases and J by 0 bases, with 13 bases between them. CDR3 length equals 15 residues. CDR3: CASSVTGATNYGYTF. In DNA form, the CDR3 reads TGTGCCAGCAGTGTAACAGGTGCCACTAACTATGGCTACACCTTC.

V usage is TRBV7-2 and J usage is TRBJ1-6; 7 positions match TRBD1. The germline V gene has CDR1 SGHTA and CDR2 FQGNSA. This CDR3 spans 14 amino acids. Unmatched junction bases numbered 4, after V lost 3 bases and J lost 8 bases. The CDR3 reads CASSLTGWDSPLHF. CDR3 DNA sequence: TGTGCCAGCAGCTTGACAGGGTGGGATTCACCCCTCCACTTT.

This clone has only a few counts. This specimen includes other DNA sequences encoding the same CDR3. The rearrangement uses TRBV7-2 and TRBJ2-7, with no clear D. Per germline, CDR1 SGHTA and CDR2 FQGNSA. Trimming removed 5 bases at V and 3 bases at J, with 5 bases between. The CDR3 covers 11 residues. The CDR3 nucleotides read TGTGCCAGCAGCACATACTACGAGCAGTACTTC. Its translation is CASSTYYEQYF. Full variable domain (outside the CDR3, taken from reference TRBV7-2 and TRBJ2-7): GAGVSQSPSNKVTEKGKDVELRCDPISGHTALYWYRQSLGQGLEFLIYFQGNSAPDKSGLPSDRFSAERTGGSVSTLTIQRTQQEDSAVYLCASSTYYEQYFGPGTRLTVT.

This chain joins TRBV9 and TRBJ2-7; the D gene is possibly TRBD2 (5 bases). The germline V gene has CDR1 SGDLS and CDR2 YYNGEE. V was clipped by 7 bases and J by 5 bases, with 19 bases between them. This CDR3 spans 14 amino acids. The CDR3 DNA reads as TGTGCCAGCCCCTGTCGGACTTGTCCGCACGAGCAGTACTTC. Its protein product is CASPCRTCPHEQYF.

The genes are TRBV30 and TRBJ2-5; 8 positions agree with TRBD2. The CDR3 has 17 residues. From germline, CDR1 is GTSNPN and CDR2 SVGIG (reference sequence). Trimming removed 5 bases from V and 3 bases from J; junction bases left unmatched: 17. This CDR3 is CAWDHGGGGNFEETQYF. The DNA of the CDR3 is TGTGCCTGGGATCACGGGGGCGGGGGGAACTTTGAAGAGACCCAGTACTTC.

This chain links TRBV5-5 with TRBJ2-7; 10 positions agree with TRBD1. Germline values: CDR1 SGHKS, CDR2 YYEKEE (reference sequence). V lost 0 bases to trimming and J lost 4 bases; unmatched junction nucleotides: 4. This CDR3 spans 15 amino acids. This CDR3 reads CASSLEGTGVYEQYF. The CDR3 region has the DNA TGTGCCAGCAGCTTGGAGGGGACAGGGGTATACGAGCAGTACTTC.

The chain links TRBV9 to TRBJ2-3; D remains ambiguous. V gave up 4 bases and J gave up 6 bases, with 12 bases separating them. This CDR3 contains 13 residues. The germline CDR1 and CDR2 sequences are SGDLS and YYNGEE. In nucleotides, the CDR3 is TGTGCCAGCAGCCCAAGACTTCCCGATACGCAGTATTTT. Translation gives CASSPRLPDTQYF.

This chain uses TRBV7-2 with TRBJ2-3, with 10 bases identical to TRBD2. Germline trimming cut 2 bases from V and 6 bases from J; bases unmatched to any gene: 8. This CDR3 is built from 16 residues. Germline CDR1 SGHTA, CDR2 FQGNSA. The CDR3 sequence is CASSLQSGTSVDTQYF. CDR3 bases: TGTGCCAGCAGCTTACAATCCGGGACTAGCGTTGATACGCAGTATTTT. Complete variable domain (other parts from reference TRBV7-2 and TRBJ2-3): GAGVSQSPSNKVTEKGKDVELRCDPISGHTALYWYRQSLGQGLEFLIYFQGNSAPDKSGLPSDRFSAERTGGSVSTLTIQRTQQEDSAVYLCASSLQSGTSVDTQYFGPGTRLTVL.

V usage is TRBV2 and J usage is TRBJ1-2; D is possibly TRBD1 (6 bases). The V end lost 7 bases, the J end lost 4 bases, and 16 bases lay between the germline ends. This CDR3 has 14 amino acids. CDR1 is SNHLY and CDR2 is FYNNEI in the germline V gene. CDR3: CASTPQGLSYGYTF. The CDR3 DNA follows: TGTGCCAGCACGCCGCAGGGGCTCTCCTATGGCTACACCTTC.

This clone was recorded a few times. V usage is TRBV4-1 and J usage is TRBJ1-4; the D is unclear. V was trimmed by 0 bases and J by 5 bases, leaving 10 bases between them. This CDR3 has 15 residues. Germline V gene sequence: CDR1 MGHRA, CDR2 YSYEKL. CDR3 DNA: TGCGCCAGCAGCCAAGAGAGGTATGACAATGAAAAACTGTTTTTT. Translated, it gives CASSQERYDNEKLFF.

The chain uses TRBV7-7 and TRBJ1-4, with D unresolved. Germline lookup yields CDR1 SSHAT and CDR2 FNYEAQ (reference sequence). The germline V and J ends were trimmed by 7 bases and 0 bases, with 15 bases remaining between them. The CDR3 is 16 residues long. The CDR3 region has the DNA TGTGCCAGCACAAAAACAATTGCCCCAACTAATGAAAAACTGTTTTTT. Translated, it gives CASTKTIAPTNEKLFF.

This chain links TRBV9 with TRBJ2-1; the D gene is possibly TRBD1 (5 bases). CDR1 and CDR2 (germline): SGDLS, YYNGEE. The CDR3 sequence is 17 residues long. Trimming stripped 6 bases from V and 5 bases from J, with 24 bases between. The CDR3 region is CASTSSVQGRGDNEQFF. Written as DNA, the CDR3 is TGTGCCAGCACGTCCTCGGTTCAGGGCAGAGGAGACAATGAGCAGTTCTTC.

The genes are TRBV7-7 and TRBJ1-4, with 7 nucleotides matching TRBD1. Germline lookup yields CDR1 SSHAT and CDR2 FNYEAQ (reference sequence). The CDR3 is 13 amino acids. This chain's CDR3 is CASPTGQGEKLFF. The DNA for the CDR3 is TGTGCTAGCCCGACAGGGCAGGGTGAAAAACTGTTTTTT.

CDR3 region: CAWSEAGGNTEAFF. CDR3 nucleotide sequence: TGTGCCTGGAGCGAGGCAGGGGGGAACACTGAAGCTTTCTTT. This chain connects TRBV30 to TRBJ1-1, with 7 positions matching TRBD1. The CDR3 is made up of 14 amino acids. Losses at the gene ends were 3 bases for V and 1 base for J; bases not matched to a gene: 5. The V gene's germline CDR1 is GTSNPN and CDR2 SVGIG (reference sequence).

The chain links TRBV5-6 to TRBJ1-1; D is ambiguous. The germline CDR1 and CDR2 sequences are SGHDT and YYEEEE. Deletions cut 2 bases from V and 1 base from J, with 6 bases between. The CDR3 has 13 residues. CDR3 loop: CASSFSSNTEAFF. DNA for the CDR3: TGTGCCAGCAGCTTTAGTTCGAACACTGAAGCTTTCTTT.

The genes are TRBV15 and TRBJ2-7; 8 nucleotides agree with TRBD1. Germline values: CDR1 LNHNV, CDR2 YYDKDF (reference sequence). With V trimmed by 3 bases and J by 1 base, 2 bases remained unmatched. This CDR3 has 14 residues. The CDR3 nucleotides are TGTGCCACCAGCAGTTGGACAGGGTCCTACGAGCAGTACTTC. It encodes CATSSWTGSYEQYF.

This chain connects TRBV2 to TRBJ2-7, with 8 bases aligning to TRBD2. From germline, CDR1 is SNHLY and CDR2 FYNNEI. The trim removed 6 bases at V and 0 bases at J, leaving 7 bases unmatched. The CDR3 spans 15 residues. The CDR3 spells CASRGSGGYSYEQYF. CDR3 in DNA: TGTGCCAGCAGAGGGAGCGGGGGCTACTCCTACGAGCAGTACTTC.

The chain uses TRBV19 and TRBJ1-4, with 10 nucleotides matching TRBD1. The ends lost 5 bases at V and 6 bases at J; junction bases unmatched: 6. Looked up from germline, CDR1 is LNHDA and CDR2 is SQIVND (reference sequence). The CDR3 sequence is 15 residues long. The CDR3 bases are TGTGCCAGTAGTTCGACAGGGGGCTTCGATGAAAAACTGTTTTTT. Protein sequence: CASSSTGGFDEKLFF. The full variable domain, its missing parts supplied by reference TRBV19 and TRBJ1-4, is DGGITQSPKYLFRKEGQNVTLSCEQNLNHDAMYWYRQDPGQGLRLIYYSQIVNDFQKGDIAEGYSVSREKKESFPLTVTSAQKNPTAFYLCASSSTGGFDEKLFFGSGTQLSVL.